These 23 T cell receptor beta chains originate from one sample sequenced in a study of blood T cell repertoires in COVID-19. TCRdb's copy holds only in-frame clones and misses some; the assay was immunoSEQ multiplex PCR. The data contain more than 100,000 clones, around 90% of them seen just once; the ten biggest clones take up approximately 3.9%. Specimen: peripheral blood. These TCRs come from a woman aged 60 to 75 with COVID-19, enrolled during active disease.

V is TRBV21-1 and J is TRBJ2-7; the table's D call of TRBD1 was not tested on the DNA. TRBV21-1 is marked as a pseudogene. This CDR3 has 19 amino acids. DNA of the CDR3: TGTGCCAGCAGCAAAGGAGCCGGGACAGGGGGCCCGAGGGGTAAGGAGCAGTACTTC. Encoded protein: CASSKGAGTGGPRGKEQYF.

J is TRBJ2-5 and V is TRBV11-2, with 8 bases fitting TRBD1. V lost 5 bases to trimming and J lost 4 bases; unmatched junction nucleotides: 6. CDR1 SGHAT and CDR2 FQNNGV come from the germline V gene. This CDR3 is 14 amino acids long. This CDR3 is CASSPEDRVETQYF. The CDR3 coding sequence is TGTGCCAGCAGCCCAGAGGACAGGGTAGAGACCCAGTACTTC.

The sample holds one count of this clone. The rearrangement uses TRBV9 and TRBJ2-3, with D possibly matching TRBD2 (6 bases). The ends were cut back, 2 bases at V and 2 bases at J, with 12 bases in the middle. The CDR3 sequence is 15 residues long. Germline V lookup: CDR1 SGDLS, CDR2 YYNGEE. CDR3 coding DNA: TGTGCCAGCAGCGTGGGAGCGGGTTTCACAGATACGCAGTATTTT. Translated, it gives CASSVGAGFTDTQYF.

This clone occurred a few times. The J gene is TRBJ1-2, the V gene TRBV4-3; 7 bases line up with TRBD1. The V and J ends lost 1 base and 6 bases, in that order; junction bases with no gene match: 5. Per the germline V gene, CDR1 is LGHNA and CDR2 is YSLEER. There are 14 residues in the CDR3. CDR3 residues: CASSQGGGVDGYTF. In DNA form, the CDR3 reads TGCGCCAGCAGCCAAGGAGGGGGCGTAGATGGCTACACCTTC.

The CDR3 sequence is CASSSRDIKETQYF. The CDR3 nucleotides are TGTGCCAGCAGCTCCCGGGACATAAAAGAGACCCAGTACTTC. The chain carries TRBV5-4 and TRBJ2-5, with D possibly TRBD1 on 6 matching bases. The CDR3 contains 14 residues. Trimming shortened V by 3 bases and J by 3 bases, and 12 bases separated the two germline ends. Germline lookup yields CDR1 SGHNT and CDR2 YYREEE (reference sequence).

The genes are TRBV9 and TRBJ2-3; 13 positions agree with TRBD2. The CDR3 has 15 residues. Germline trimming cut 3 bases from V and 11 bases from J; bases unmatched to any gene: 9. Germline assignment: CDR1 SGDLS and CDR2 YYNGEE. The chain's CDR3 is CASSAGLAGEWGQYF. The DNA for the CDR3 is TGTGCCAGCAGCGCTGGACTAGCGGGGGAATGGGGGCAGTATTTT.

This clone was observed a handful of times. The chain employs TRBV15 and TRBJ2-7; TRBD2 matches at 7 bases. The V gene's germline CDR1 is LNHNV and CDR2 YYDKDF (reference sequence). This CDR3 has 12 amino acids. V was pared by 1 base and J by 6 bases, with 0 bases of the junction left unmatched. The CDR3 DNA is TGTGCCACCAGCAGAGCTAGCGGCGAGCAGTACTTC. This codes for CATSRASGEQYF.

This chain links TRBV11-3 with TRBJ2-2; TRBD1 matches 8 bases. The germline V gene has CDR1 SGHNT and CDR2 YENEEA. The CDR3 covers 17 residues. Germline trimming cut 6 bases from V and 0 bases from J; bases unmatched to any gene: 9. CDR3 DNA: TGTGCCAGCAGTTCAGGGGGCGCCGGGACGAACACCGGGGAGCTGTTTTTT. This encodes CASSSGGAGTNTGELFF.

The genes are TRBV19 and TRBJ1-5; perhaps TRBD1 as D (5 bases). V was cut by 4 bases and J by 0 bases, with 19 bases left in between. The germline V gene encodes CDR1 LNHDA and CDR2 SQIVND (reference sequence). The CDR3 has 18 amino acids. CDR3 bases: TGTGCCAGTAGTAGGTTAGGACACGGACCCTATAGCAATCAGCCCCAGCATTTT. The encoded protein is CASSRLGHGPYSNQPQHF.

This chain links TRBV19 with TRBJ1-1, with no clear D. This CDR3 comprises 12 residues. The V end was cut by 5 bases, the J end by 7 bases, with 11 bases between. CDR1 and CDR2 from the germline V gene are LNHDA and SQIVND (reference sequence). The CDR3 nucleotides read TGTGCCAGTAGTCGTCAGGTATATGAAGCTTTCTTT. Its translation: CASSRQVYEAFF.

The genes are TRBV6-5 and TRBJ2-3, with D possibly TRBD2 on 6 matching bases. Germline values: CDR1 MNHEY, CDR2 SVGAGI. Trimming pared 2 bases from V and 0 bases from J, leaving 9 bases between. This CDR3 has 15 amino acids. CDR3 DNA sequence: TGTGCCAGCAGTTACGGGGGGTTAAGCACAGATACGCAGTATTTT. Translating it yields CASSYGGLSTDTQYF.

The chain carries TRBV5-3 and TRBJ2-3; D may be TRBD1 (5 bases). TRBV5-3 belongs to the ORF category, with a function that is uncertain. The CDR3 is made up of 14 amino acids. Trimming stripped 2 bases from V and 2 bases from J, with 9 bases between. CDR3 coding DNA: TGTGCCAGAAGCTTCGACAGTAACACAGATACGCAGTATTTT. It encodes CARSFDSNTDTQYF.

This clone has a count of ten or more. V and J are TRBV6-6 and TRBJ1-1; a weak D match, TRBD1 (5 bases). Trimming took off 7 bases at V and 6 bases at J, with 18 bases between the two ends. The CDR3 consists of 14 residues. Germline V lookup: CDR1 MNHNY, CDR2 SVGAGI (reference sequence). The CDR3 loop reads CASTTGGGKAEAFF. CDR3 DNA: TGTGCCAGCACCACCGGTGGGGGGAAGGCTGAAGCTTTCTTT.

V gene TRBV5-5 combines with J gene TRBJ1-2; 8 bases are a match to TRBD1. Trimming took 5 bases from V and 3 from J; bases not matched to a gene: 12. Per the germline V gene, CDR1 is SGHKS and CDR2 is YYEKEE (reference sequence). The CDR3 length is 16 residues. CDR3 bases: TGTGCCAGCAGTCGAAGTGGACAGGGTTTTGACTATGGCTACACCTTC. Translation gives CASSRSGQGFDYGYTF.

This clone was observed once. CDR3 DNA: TGTGCCAGCAGCTTATTCCTAGCTTCGAACACCGGGGAGCTGTTTTTT. Translating gives CASSLFLASNTGELFF. The chain joins TRBV7-3 to TRBJ2-2; possibly TRBD2 for D (5 bases). The germline CDR1 and CDR2 sequences are SGHTA and FQGTGA. V shed 2 bases and J shed 0 bases, with 10 bases lying between them. The CDR3 loop spans 16 amino acids.

The chain joins TRBV12-3 or TRBV12-4 to TRBJ1-4, with no clear D. V was trimmed by 3 bases and J by 8 bases, leaving 7 bases between them. This CDR3 spans 12 amino acids. The CDR3 DNA reads TGTGCCAGCAGTTTGAGGGCCGAAAAACTGTTTTTT. It translates to CASSLRAEKLFF.

The CDR3 loop is CASSSTLGLAGGNEQFF. The CDR3 DNA sequence: TGTGCCAGCAGCTCCACCCTTGGACTAGCGGGGGGAAATGAGCAGTTCTTC. The gene calls are TRBV11-2 and TRBJ2-1; 14 bases agree with TRBD2. The CDR3 is made up of 17 amino acids. Germline V gene lookup returns CDR1 SGHAT and CDR2 FQNNGV. V trimming: 4 bases; J trimming: 7 bases; junction bases outside the gene matches: 9.

The chain has TRBV2 and TRBJ2-2; 10 nucleotides match TRBD2. The germline V gene has CDR1 SNHLY and CDR2 FYNNEI. This CDR3 is built from 15 residues. Trimming took 7 bases from V and 6 from J; bases not matched to a gene: 8. Written as DNA, the CDR3 is TGTGCCAGCATATCGAGCGGGGGGGCCCCCGGGGAGCTGTTTTTT. It yields the protein CASISSGGAPGELFF.

This chain links TRBV5-4 with TRBJ2-7, with 10 bases matching TRBD1. The CDR3 contains 14 residues. V was clipped by 4 bases and J by 4 bases; unmatched bases: 5. The germline CDR1 and CDR2 sequences are SGHNT and YYREEE (reference sequence). The CDR3 DNA reads as TGTGCCAGCAGCCCCCGGGACAGGGGTTACGAGCAGTACTTC. This codes for CASSPRDRGYEQYF.

J is TRBJ1-1 and V is TRBV30; no reliable D call. This CDR3 comprises 14 residues. Germline V gives CDR1 GTSNPN, CDR2 SVGIG (reference sequence). V gave up 0 bases and J gave up 3 bases, with 11 bases separating them. The CDR3 sequence is CAWSVQVRDTEAFF. CDR3 bases: TGTGCCTGGAGTGTTCAGGTTCGTGACACTGAAGCTTTCTTT. The complete variable domain, with remaining parts taken from reference TRBV30 and TRBJ1-1, reads SQTIHQWPATLVQPVGSPLSLECTVEGTSNPNLYWYRQAAGRGLQLLFYSVGIGQISSEVPQNLSASRPQDRQFILSSKKLLLSDSGFYLCAWSVQVRDTEAFFGQGTRLTVV.

This chain links TRBV25-1 with TRBJ2-7; D unclear. V shed 6 bases and J shed 5 bases, with 8 bases lying between them. CDR3 length: 11 amino acids. Germline CDR1 is MGHDK and CDR2 is SYGVNS. The CDR3 DNA reads as TGTGCCAGCAGACAGTTTCACGAGCAGTACTTC. This sequence encodes CASRQFHEQYF.

This clone was seen only a few times. The CDR3 DNA sequence: TGCGCCAGCAGCCAACGTGGGACAGGACCAATTCTATATGGCTACACCTTC. It yields the protein CASSQRGTGPILYGYTF. The rearrangement uses TRBV4-3 and TRBJ1-2; 8 bases are shared with TRBD1. Trimming removed 2 bases from V and 5 bases from J; junction bases left unmatched: 13. The CDR3 sequence is 17 residues long. The V gene's germline CDR1 is LGHNA and CDR2 YSLEER.

This rearrangement joins TRBV1 to TRBJ1-3; the table's D call, TRBD1, has no DNA check behind it. TRBV1 is an annotated pseudogene. The CDR3 contains 11 residues. CDR3 DNA: TGCACCAGCAGCCAAGCGGACAGGCTATATTTT. This gives the protein CTSSQADRLYF.